These 19 T cell receptor beta chains were sequenced from one sample in a study of T cell responses to AZD1222 COVID-19 vaccine. Here immunoSEQ multiplex PCR was the method, and the copy in TCRdb shows in-frame clones only, minus some. In the table there are some 160,000 clones, 93% of which are singletons. The source material was peripheral blood, sampled on day 0 of AZD1222 vaccination. These receptors were obtained from an adult in good health.

The chain has TRBV7-6 and TRBJ2-7, with D tentatively TRBD1 or TRBD2 (5 bases each). This CDR3 comprises 15 residues. CDR1 is SGHVS, CDR2 FNYEAQ, per germline. V lost 0 bases to trimming and J lost 3 bases, with 12 bases between them. The CDR3 reads CASSLASGRNYEQYF. CDR3 nucleotides: TGTGCCAGCAGCTTAGCGTCGGGACGGAACTACGAGCAGTACTTC.

The chain carries TRBV6-5 and TRBJ1-2; D is possibly TRBD1 (5 bases). CDR3 size: 14 residues. V dropped 2 bases and J dropped 7 bases, with 14 bases sitting between them. Germline-derived CDR1 and CDR2 are MNHEY and SVGAGI. CDR3 protein: CASSYRGELSGYTF. DNA for the CDR3: TGTGCCAGCAGTTACCGGGGGGAGCTAAGTGGCTACACCTTC.

The chain recombines TRBV5-4 with TRBJ1-1; no firm D call. The germline CDR1 and CDR2 sequences are SGHNT and YYREEE (reference sequence). The V and J ends lost 5 bases and 2 bases respectively, with 10 bases between them. This CDR3 contains 13 residues. CDR3 in amino acids: CASRYGRNTEAFF. The CDR3 DNA reads TGTGCCAGCAGATACGGGCGAAACACTGAAGCTTTCTTT.

The chain couples TRBV9 to TRBJ1-3; TRBD1 matches 7 bases. Trimming cost V 0 bases and J 9 bases; bases outside gene matches: 6. Germline lookup yields CDR1 SGDLS and CDR2 YYNGEE. The CDR3 runs 14 residues. The CDR3 DNA reads TGTGCCAGCAGCGTAGGAGGGGGCGGTTCCACCATATATTTT. Translation gives CASSVGGGGSTIYF.

The chain links TRBV28 to TRBJ1-5; D call uncertain. The CDR3 extends over 13 amino acids. Germline lookup yields CDR1 MDHEN and CDR2 SYDVKM. V shed 1 base and J shed 4 bases, with 5 bases lying between them. The CDR3 loop is CASSLFRNQPQHF. The CDR3 coding sequence is TGTGCCAGCAGTTTATTCAGGAATCAGCCCCAGCATTTT.

The chain links TRBV2 to TRBJ2-1; 9 bases match TRBD2. J was trimmed by 10 bases and V by 5 bases; bases with no gene match: 12. This CDR3 has 15 residues. Germline V lookup: CDR1 SNHLY, CDR2 FYNNEI. The CDR3 spells CASSRTSVYLREQFF. In nucleotides, the CDR3 is TGTGCCAGCAGTCGGACTAGCGTGTATCTTCGGGAGCAGTTCTTC.

The chain carries TRBV12-3 or TRBV12-4 and TRBJ2-1; D not resolved. The V end lost 10 bases, the J end lost 4 bases, and 11 bases lay between the germline ends. The CDR3 has 12 residues. CDR3 protein: CAIGSLYNEQFF. CDR3 DNA sequence: TGTGCCATCGGAAGCTTATACAATGAGCAGTTCTTC.

The chain links TRBV2 to TRBJ1-5; D is ambiguous. Per germline, CDR1 SNHLY and CDR2 FYNNEI. The CDR3 spans 14 residues. V was clipped by 9 bases and J by 2 bases, with 14 bases between them. The CDR3 here is CASGERARNQPQHF. CDR3 in DNA: TGTGCCAGTGGCGAAAGGGCGCGCAATCAGCCCCAGCATTTT.

The chain has TRBV29-1 and TRBJ2-5; no clear D. CDR1 SQVTM and CDR2 ANQGSEA come from the germline V gene. V was shortened by 0 bases and J by 5 bases, with 10 bases between the two germline ends. The CDR3 is 13 amino acids. In DNA, the CDR3 is TGCAGCGTTGAAGACTCCCCGTTGGAGACCCAGTACTTC. This gives the protein CSVEDSPLETQYF.

This clone was recorded only once. The chain carries TRBV19 and TRBJ1-5; 7 bases align to TRBD1. The CDR3 has 15 residues. Germline V lookup: CDR1 LNHDA, CDR2 SQIVND (reference sequence). J gave up 3 bases and V 8 bases, and 10 bases lay outside the gene matches. The CDR3 is CASSTVQGTNQPQHF. DNA for the CDR3: TGTGCCAGTTCTACGGTACAGGGGACCAATCAGCCCCAGCATTTT.

The chain is built from TRBV4-1 and TRBJ2-7, with 14 positions matching TRBD2. CDR1 and CDR2 (germline): MGHRA, YSYEKL. The V and J ends lost 2 bases and 2 bases, in that order; junction bases with no gene match: 8. The CDR3 has 18 residues. The CDR3 reads CASSQRTGTSGGPYEQYF. CDR3 in DNA: TGCGCCAGCAGCCAAAGGACCGGGACTAGCGGGGGACCCTACGAGCAGTACTTC.

V usage is TRBV10-3 and J usage is TRBJ1-1; D ambiguous. The germline gives CDR1 ENHRY, CDR2 SYGVKD. Trimming shortened V by 11 bases and J by 5 bases, and 12 bases separated the two germline ends. The CDR3 runs 11 residues. This CDR3 is CAHRAGTEAFF. The CDR3 nucleotides are TGTGCCCATCGCGCGGGGACTGAAGCTTTCTTT.

The chain joins TRBV25-1 to TRBJ1-5; D unresolved. CDR3 length equals 15 residues. V gave up 5 bases and J gave up 0 bases, with 11 bases separating them. Germline V gene sequence: CDR1 MGHDK, CDR2 SYGVNS. The CDR3 coding sequence is TGTGCCAGCAGTTATAGGATTTATAGCAATCAGCCCCAGCATTTT. Its protein product is CASSYRIYSNQPQHF.

The J gene is TRBJ1-6, the V gene TRBV7-9; D remains unclear. The CDR3 extends over 12 amino acids. CDR1 is SEHNR and CDR2 is FQNEAQ in the germline V gene (reference sequence). Trimming removed 3 bases at V and 6 bases at J, with 3 bases between. The CDR3 nucleotides read TGTGCCAGCAGCTTTCCTAATTCACCCCTCCACTTT. Translation gives CASSFPNSPLHF.

The genes are TRBV24-1 and TRBJ2-1; TRBD2 matches 10 bases. Trimming cost V 3 bases and J 5 bases; bases outside gene matches: 12. CDR3 length: 18 amino acids. Germline V gene data show CDR1 as KGHDR and CDR2 as SFDVKD. CDR3 bases: TGTGCCACCAGTGATCCATTTTTTGGTAGCGGGGGGAACAATGAGCAGTTCTTC. Residues: CATSDPFFGSGGNNEQFF.

The chain is built from TRBV7-2 and TRBJ2-1; D unclear. This CDR3 has 17 residues. Germline CDR1 is SGHTA and CDR2 is FQGNSA. Trimming took off 7 bases at V and 2 bases at J, with 21 bases between the two ends. The CDR3 region has the DNA TGTGCCAGCATCCCACCCGTGGGTTCCTCTACCTACAATGAGCAGTTCTTC. Amino acid sequence: CASIPPVGSSTYNEQFF.

The chain recombines TRBV11-3 with TRBJ2-7, with 9 bases that match TRBD1. The CDR3 runs 13 residues. Germline trimming cut 6 bases from V and 2 bases from J; bases unmatched to any gene: 2. CDR1 and CDR2 from the germline V gene are SGHNT and YENEEA. The CDR3 sequence is CASRRTGAYEQYF. DNA of the CDR3: TGTGCCAGCAGACGGACAGGGGCCTACGAGCAGTACTTC.

V is TRBV18 and J is TRBJ2-7, with TRBD1 identical over 7 bases. This CDR3 spans 14 amino acids. The ends lost 3 bases at V and 2 bases at J; junction bases unmatched: 4. Germline-derived CDR1 and CDR2 are KGHSH and LQKENI. This CDR3 is CASSPRDRPYEQYF. The CDR3 DNA sequence: TGTGCCAGCTCACCCCGGGACAGACCCTACGAGCAGTACTTC.

The gene calls are TRBV9 and TRBJ2-3; 7 bases fit TRBD2. V lost 1 base, J lost 0 bases, and 5 bases stayed unmatched. The CDR3 spans 16 residues. The germline V gene has CDR1 SGDLS and CDR2 YYNGEE. The CDR3 here is CASSVLSSGSTDTQYF. CDR3 bases: TGTGCCAGCAGCGTACTTTCTAGCGGAAGCACAGATACGCAGTATTTT. The full variable domain, rest sourced from reference TRBV9 and TRBJ2-3, is DSGVTQTPKHLITATGQRVTLRCSPRSGDLSVYWYQQSLDQGLQFLIQYYNGEERAKGNILERFSAQQFPDLHSELNLSSLELGDSALYFCASSVLSSGSTDTQYFGPGTRLTVL.